This T cell receptor (beta chain) was recovered during a study of cytomegalovirus exposure and HLA in healthy donors. Germline CDR1 is MGHDK and CDR2 is SYGVNS. Trimming stripped 10 bases from V and 4 bases from J, with 10 bases between. The CDR3 loop spans 11 amino acids. Each donor was nominally healthy when sampled (though unrecorded immune exposures were likely). PCR employed 60 Vbeta and 13 Jbeta primers. In the original processing: Counted up in a later analysis, unique TCR beta chains came to roughly 80 million, with about 9.9 million shared. Libraries were prepared by immunoSEQ multiplex PCR; TCRdb keeps only in-frame clonotypes and omits some of them. From that table come the V and J calls and clone size; the DNA was used to work out D and trimming. The sample table sets out 75,000 to 85,000 clones.

The chain links TRBV25-1 to TRBJ1-2; the D gene is possibly TRBD1 (6 bases). Sample: PBMCs. The TCR originated in a man aged 45-65 years in good health and CMV-seronegative. CDR3 residues: CATTDSYGYTF. CDR3 nucleotides: TGTGCCACCACGGACAGCTATGGCTACACCTTC.